Shown below are 8 T cell receptor beta chains from a single sample sequenced in a study of blood T cell repertoires in COVID-19. Sequencing was performed with immunoSEQ multiplex PCR; in TCRdb, only in-frame clones are kept and a portion is missing. The table shows roughly 270,000 clones, with 85% occurring only once. Sequencing was carried out using PBMCs or T cells enriched from blood (not recorded which). The receptor source for this set is a woman between 50 and 59 years old who had recovered from COVID-19.

The chain combines TRBV27 with TRBJ1-6; D perhaps matches TRBD1 (6 bases). Germline CDR1 reads MNHEY; CDR2 reads SMNVEV (reference sequence). CDR3 length equals 16 residues. Between the trimmed V and J ends, which lost 4 bases and 10 bases, there was a span of 20 bases. The CDR3 is CASSSYQGSWGSPLHF. In DNA, the CDR3 is TGTGCCAGCAGTTCATATCAGGGGTCTTGGGGATCACCCCTCCACTTT.

This clone was seen just once. J is TRBJ1-3 and V is TRBV7-2; 7 nucleotides line up with TRBD1. The V gene end was trimmed by 4 bases and the J gene end by 2 bases; junction bases not matched to a gene: 5. Germline V lookup: CDR1 SGHTA, CDR2 FQGNSA. CDR3 size: 15 residues. In DNA, the CDR3 is TGTGCCAGCAGCTCCGACAGGGCCCCTGGAAACACCATATATTTT. It codes for CASSSDRAPGNTIYF.

The chain couples TRBV5-1 to TRBJ2-3, with 8 positions matching TRBD2. After removal of 1 base from V and 2 bases from J, the junction contained 12 bases not matched to a gene. Germline CDR1 and CDR2: SGHRS and YFSETQ. The CDR3 loop spans 18 amino acids. The CDR3 spells CASSLRNLGGRNTDTQYF. CDR3 nucleotides: TGCGCCAGCAGCTTGCGGAACCTTGGCGGGAGGAACACAGATACGCAGTATTTT.

The chain carries TRBV10-2 and TRBJ2-7; 10 bases map to TRBD2. V was pared by 10 bases and J by 4 bases, with 7 bases of the junction left unmatched. CDR3 size: 13 residues. Germline V lookup: CDR1 WSHSY, CDR2 SAAADI. The CDR3 bases are TGCGCCACCACAAGCGGGGGGGCTTACGAGCAGTACTTC. This codes for CATTSGGAYEQYF.

This chain links TRBV7-9 with TRBJ2-1; 7 nucleotides line up with TRBD2. Germline CDR1 and CDR2: SEHNR and FQNEAQ (reference sequence). There are 14 residues in the CDR3. Germline trimming cut 5 bases from V and 8 bases from J; bases unmatched to any gene: 9. CDR3 protein: CASSQRREIYEQFF. The CDR3 region has the DNA TGTGCCAGCAGCCAACGGCGGGAGATCTATGAGCAGTTCTTC. Full variable domain (outside the CDR3, taken from reference TRBV7-9 and TRBJ2-1): DTGVSQNPRHKITKRGQNVTFRCDPISEHNRLYWYRQTLGQGPEFLTYFQNEAQLEKSRLLSDRFSAERPKGSFSTLEIQRTEQGDSAMYLCASSQRREIYEQFFGPGTRLTVL.

This clone has only one observation. This chain uses TRBV7-2 with TRBJ1-2; D gene uncertain. Germline V gene data show CDR1 as SGHTA and CDR2 as FQGNSA. Between the trimmed V and J ends, which lost 0 bases and 3 bases, there was a span of 8 bases. This CDR3 has 14 amino acids. CDR3 nucleotide sequence: TGTGCCAGCAGCTTAGCCGCGGCCTACTATGGCTACACCTTC. The encoded protein is CASSLAAAYYGYTF. The whole variable domain, filled in from reference TRBV7-2 and TRBJ1-2, reads GAGVSQSPSNKVTEKGKDVELRCDPISGHTALYWYRQSLGQGLEFLIYFQGNSAPDKSGLPSDRFSAERTGGSVSTLTIQRTQQEDSAVYLCASSLAAAYYGYTFGSGTRLTVV.

J is TRBJ2-5 and V is TRBV5-1, with TRBD2 matching 15 bases. Germline V gene lookup returns CDR1 SGHRS and CDR2 YFSETQ. With 4 bases clipped from V and 4 bases from J, the junction kept 8 bases outside the gene matches. CDR3 size: 17 residues. The CDR3 DNA is TGCGCCAGCAGCCCCGGGACTAGCGGGAGGAAGGGAGAGACCCAGTACTTC. This gives the protein CASSPGTSGRKGETQYF. Together with reference TRBV5-1 and TRBJ2-5, the CDR3 gives the full variable domain: KAGVTQTPRYLIKTRGQQVTLSCSPISGHRSVSWYQQTPGQGLQFLFEYFSETQRNKGNFPGRFSGRQFSNSRSEMNVSTLELGDSALYLCASSPGTSGRKGETQYFGPGTRLLVL.

The chain employs TRBV4-1 and TRBJ1-2, with TRBD1 as a possible D gene (6 bases). Trimming took 2 bases from V and 5 from J, leaving 21 bases between them. The CDR3 has 17 residues. CDR1 is MGHRA and CDR2 is YSYEKL in the germline V gene. The CDR3 coding sequence is TGCGCCAGCAGCCAATATCAAGCCGGGACAATAACATATGGCTACACCTTC. Translating it yields CASSQYQAGTITYGYTF.